This T cell receptor beta chain was identified during a study of graft-versus-host responses after intestinal transplantation. Method: immunoSEQ multiplex PCR; TCRdb's copy keeps in-frame clones and lacks some. The table records more than 95,000 clones, 90% of them present only once. With respect to this clone: Its antigen is not known.

The V gene lost 0 bases and the J gene lost 5 bases, with 17 bases spanning the gap. The V gene's germline CDR1 is SGHRS and CDR2 YFSETQ. The CDR3 covers 17 residues. The V and J genes are TRBV5-1 and TRBJ2-2; tentatively, D is TRBD2 (6 bases). The sample was unstimulated CD4+ T cells sorted from spleen or lymph node cells, taken before intestinal transplant. This receptor was taken from a human donor who received an intestinal transplant. This CDR3 is CASSLGGLTGGTGELFF. The CDR3 DNA is TGCGCCAGCAGCTTGGGGGGACTCACCGGGGGAACCGGGGAGCTGTTTTTT.